The T cell receptor (beta chain) under discussion was sequenced for a study of blood T cell repertoires in COVID-19. The overall study: The United States, Italy and Spain supplied acute and convalescent COVID-19 samples.

Authors' processing steps: Cell counts per sample came from amplifying reference gene primers. Clones were sequenced by immunoSEQ multiplex PCR, and TCRdb holds only the in-frame ones, with some missing. V and J calls and clone size follow that table, whereas D and trimming were derived from the DNA. The sample consists of under 150,000 clones, about 85% of them appearing once. Trimming removed 3 bases at V and 6 bases at J, with 9 bases between. The germline CDR1 and CDR2 sequences are KGHSH and LQKENI. The CDR3 has 13 amino acids. The J gene is TRBJ2-1, the V gene TRBV18, with D maybe TRBD2 (5 bases). This TCR derives from a middle-aged man with active or convalescent COVID-19. Sequences were obtained from peripheral blood. In DNA, the CDR3 is TGTGCCAGCTCACCGACGGGAATCAATGAGCAGTTCTTC. Translation gives CASSPTGINEQFF. The full variable domain, in which reference TRBV18 and TRBJ2-1 provide the parts outside the CDR3, is NAGVMQNPRHLVRRRGQEARLRCSPMKGHSHVYWYRQLPEEGLKFMVYLQKENIIDESGMPKERFSAEFPKEGPSILRIQQVVRGDSAAYFCASSPTGINEQFFGPGTRLTVL.